This is a list of T cell receptor beta chains from one sample in a study of CD4 T cells in relation to SARS-CoV-2 and coronaviruses. The assay was immunoSEQ multiplex PCR, and TCRdb's table has in-frame clones only and misses some. The sample lists about 28,000 clones; 70% to 80% were seen once. These receptors have no known antigen. Sequenced sample: CD4+ T cells from PBMCs, cultured in vitro. The source is a human donor in good health. CDR3s include the opening cysteine and the closing phenylalanine or tryptophan. D genes are given only for firm matches.

d_gene	v_gene	j_gene	CDR3aa
.	TRBV9	TRBJ2-5	CASSVTGGVAGWETQYF
TRBD1	TRBV4-3	TRBJ2-7	CASSQVDRGEQYF
TRBD2	TRBV7-2	TRBJ2-7	CASSLLAAAYEQYF
TRBD2	TRBV3-1/TRBV3-2	TRBJ2-1	CASSRGLAGGNEQFF
.	TRBV7-3	TRBJ2-5	CASSLPGLRETQYF
TRBD1	TRBV7-9	TRBJ2-3	CASRAPPGDRAADTQYF
.	TRBV9	TRBJ2-5	CASSVSPSSKETQYF
TRBD1	TRBV11-2	TRBJ1-2	CASSLAPLTGVGYTF
.	TRBV7-9	TRBJ1-2	CASSLENGYTF
.	TRBV4-3	TRBJ1-2	CASSQDSALDNYGYTF
TRBD2	TRBV9	TRBJ2-7	CASSVATAGRGEQYF
TRBD1	TRBV24-1	TRBJ2-7	CATTPSGTAFYEQYF
.	TRBV9	TRBJ1-5	CASSVDGWGNQPQHF
.	TRBV5-1	TRBJ1-1	CASSGNPRTEAFF
.	TRBV9	TRBJ2-7	CASSPGVGEQYF
TRBD1	TRBV4-1	TRBJ1-2	CASSQDGGQGFYGYTF
.	TRBV2	TRBJ1-1	CASIRQKMNTEAFF
.	TRBV12-3/TRBV12-4	TRBJ2-5	CASSFQETQYF
.	TRBV12-5	TRBJ2-5	CASGLDLPGARETQYF
TRBD1	TRBV11-2	TRBJ1-2	CASSLDRLSNYGYTF
.	TRBV18	TRBJ2-1	CASSLSAGNEQFF
.	TRBV3-1/TRBV3-2	TRBJ1-6	CASSQQGGGSPLHF
.	TRBV4-3	TRBJ1-1	CASSQESSRTEAFF
.	TRBV20-1	TRBJ2-1	CSASSGLSQFF
TRBD1	TRBV29-1	TRBJ2-7	CSVQGGGEQYF
TRBD2	TRBV9	TRBJ2-5	CASSVGTSGGGTQYF
.	TRBV18	TRBJ2-5	CASSPETAQYF
.	TRBV29-1	TRBJ2-1	CSVAPWGEYNEQFF
.	TRBV5-8	TRBJ1-4	CASHNEKLFF
TRBD2	TRBV6-5	TRBJ2-7	CASQGLAGPYEQYF
.	TRBV7-3	TRBJ1-4	CASSWTPRGLFF
.	TRBV11-2	TRBJ1-2	CASSLRNYGYTF
.	TRBV11-1	TRBJ2-3	CASSLQAGARTDTQYF
TRBD1	TRBV15	TRBJ1-4	CATSRGTGNEKLFF
.	TRBV5-1	TRBJ2-7	CASSLGFGNEQYF
.	TRBV10-3	TRBJ2-7	CAISVSTSASYEQYF
.	TRBV7-9	TRBJ2-7	CASSYSSYEQYF
.	TRBV9	TRBJ1-1	CASSVGGASGTEAFF
TRBD1	TRBV30	TRBJ1-6	CAWSYGRGDSPLHF
TRBD2	TRBV5-1	TRBJ2-3	CASSRLAGPRADTQYF
.	TRBV7-2	TRBJ2-5	CASRSRGTGGQETQYF
TRBD1	TRBV11-2	TRBJ1-5	CASSLRDRVYNQPQHF
.	TRBV6-6	TRBJ2-2	CASSLQGMEGTGELFF
TRBD2	TRBV14	TRBJ2-7	CASSQVGPSGTYEQYF
.	TRBV29-1	TRBJ1-3	CSVVWVDTIYF
TRBD2	TRBV4-1	TRBJ2-5	CASSQALQAGEGRETQYF
.	TRBV7-2	TRBJ2-3	CASSSGGPQYF
.	TRBV1	TRBJ2-2	CTSKTAAGELFF
TRBD2	TRBV3-1/TRBV3-2	TRBJ2-3	CASSQGRRLAGGLTQYF
TRBD1	TRBV10-1	TRBJ2-1	CASSEGQGTHEQFF
TRBD2	TRBV27	TRBJ2-1	CASSPSGRAGYEQFF
TRBD2	TRBV5-1	TRBJ2-7	CASSSISGGDYEQYF
TRBD2	TRBV2	TRBJ2-1	CASSVMMTSAGNEQFF
.	TRBV29-1	TRBJ2-6	CSVPVAGANVLTF
TRBD2	TRBV5-1	TRBJ2-5	CASSRTGTSGSQETQYF
.	TRBV3-1/TRBV3-2	TRBJ1-5	CASSQDPRGGVQETEGNQPQHF
.	TRBV9	TRBJ2-5	CASSAGGQLRETQYF
.	TRBV6-1	TRBJ2-1	CASSEYRTDDEQFF